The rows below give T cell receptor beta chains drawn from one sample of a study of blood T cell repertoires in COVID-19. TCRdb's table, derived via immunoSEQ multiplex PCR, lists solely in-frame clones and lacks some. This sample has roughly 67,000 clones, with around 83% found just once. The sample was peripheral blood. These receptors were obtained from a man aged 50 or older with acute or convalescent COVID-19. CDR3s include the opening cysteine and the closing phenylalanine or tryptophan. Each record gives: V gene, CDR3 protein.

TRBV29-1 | CSSWTGDSDTQYF
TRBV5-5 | CASSLTGAYEQYF
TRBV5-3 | CARSSGLAGESSTSRNEQFF
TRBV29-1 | CSVQRQGQETQYF
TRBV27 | CASRLPSGGSDTGELFF
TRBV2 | CASSQGQSRGNEQFF
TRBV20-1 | CSASPTGTGVSYEQYF
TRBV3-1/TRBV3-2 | CASSQDRDTEAFF
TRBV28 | CASSVAGWLTEQFF
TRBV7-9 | CASSLAGEGGAYGYTF
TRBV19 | CASSIFAGPYNEQFF
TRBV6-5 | CASSPGQGGNTIYF
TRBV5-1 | CASSRGTEGSYGYTF
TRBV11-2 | CASSKGQGRDEQYF
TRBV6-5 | CASRTSGNTGELFF
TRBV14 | CASSQGQRGSTSPLHF
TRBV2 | CASSDRRTNYGYTF
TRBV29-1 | CSASTGDSNQPQHF
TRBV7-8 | CASSSTGNYGYTF
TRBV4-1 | CASSQGRAGGIAKNIQYF
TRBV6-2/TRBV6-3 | CASSYYSGTRVLETQYF
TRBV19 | CASSILSTATNEKLFF
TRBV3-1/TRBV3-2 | CASSQGREQYF
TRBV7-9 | CASSSRGSSYNEQFF
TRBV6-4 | CASSPELNSPLHF
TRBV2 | CASSLDGQIHF
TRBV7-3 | CASSLNRQGVSNEQFF
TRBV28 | CASSLGAWAPNEKLFF
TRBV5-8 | CASSFTGVSYNEQFF
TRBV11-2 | CASSLGLIAANYGYTF
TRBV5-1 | CASSRQGGQGLVHGELFF
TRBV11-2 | CASRTDRDGVFQPQHF
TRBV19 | CASSIVPGARDEQYF
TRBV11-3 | CASSLTNVGQSFYEQYF
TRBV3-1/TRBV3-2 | CASSQRGSYEQYF
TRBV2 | CASSGWQGARSNQPQHF
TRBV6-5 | CASRDRAGEQYF
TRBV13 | CASSSPAGSRELFF
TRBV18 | CASSPRTGENSPLHF
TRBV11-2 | CASSPFGGYSGNTIYF
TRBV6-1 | CASSETMGNTIYF
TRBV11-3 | CASSRTGGIYGYTF